Each of the 3 T cell receptor beta chains below was sequenced from the same sample in a study of T cells expressing NK-cell markers. With the 5' RACE reads reprocessed, TCRdb shows one record per CDR3 protein and no DNA. Listed are about 460,000 distinct CDR3 sequences; more than 1.4% falls within the top ten. The sequenced material came from blood T cells: a sorted CD56 or NKG2C T cell subset, CD4+ or CD8+ T cells, or bulk PBMC T cells (not recorded which). These receptors originate from a woman aged 45-60 years in good health.

The chain uses TRBV11-2 and TRBJ2-5; TCRdb picks TRBD1, but there is no DNA to check that call. The germline V gene encodes CDR1 SGHAT and CDR2 FQNNGV. The CDR3 covers 15 residues. The CDR3 here is CASSKDRGRGETQYF.

This chain joins TRBV12-3 or TRBV12-4 and TRBJ2-5. The CDR3 spans 13 residues. The CDR3 is CASSFVGQETQYF.

The V gene is TRBV3-1, the J gene TRBJ2-2. CDR3 length: 17 residues. In germline, CDR1 is LGHDT, CDR2 YNNKEL (reference sequence). CDR3 loop: CASSQLWPRLQTGELFF.